This T cell receptor (beta chain) is drawn from a study of blood T cells in healthy people across ages. A few counts support this clonotype. Its antigen is as yet unknown. Whole-study findings and limits: Strong correlation linked observed beta diversity and percent naive T cells.

V lost 4 bases, J lost 3 bases, and 13 bases lay in between. This CDR3 contains 15 residues. Germline V gene sequence: CDR1 LGHNA, CDR2 YSLEER. It was with a sample-barcoded 5' primer and a J-beta primer mix that a second PCR of roughly 7 to 12 cycles was run. A minimum of 2.5 million CDR3-containing paired-end reads was obtained for each sample. Each CDR3 protein gets one entry after TCRdb re-called the 5' RACE reads with MiXCR. The sample shows about 1.7 million distinct CDR3 sequences, 28% of them seen only once. Sequenced material: blood. The rearrangement joins TRBV4-3 to TRBJ2-1; tentative D call: TRBD2 (6 bases). The receptor's source is a woman in her 30s in good health. DNA of the CDR3: TGCGCCAGCAGCCGACTCGCGGGAAACTACAATGAGCAGTTCTTC. Its protein is CASSRLAGNYNEQFF.